This record covers a single T cell receptor (beta chain). Antigen specificity is unknown. These data come from a study of shared clonotypes between healthy human individuals. Study-wide background: Each donor's CD4 naive and CD4 memory cells filled three plates apiece, CD8 naive two, and CD8 memory one.

Naive CD8 populations comprised CD45RO-negative cells positively selected for CCR7, excluding terminally differentiated effector memory CD45RA+ cells. Each of the donors was a healthy adult who was HIV-negative and had not had a recent acute infection or vaccination. The assay was immunoSEQ multiplex PCR, and TCRdb's table has in-frame clones only and misses some. The profile shows millions of clones, roughly 95% of them singletons. The CDR3 has 18 amino acids. Germline V gene sequence: CDR1 LGHNA, CDR2 YSLEER. J gave up 5 bases and V 0 bases, and 13 bases lay outside the gene matches. General observations from the study: Rarefaction gave evidence that sorted-subset sequencing remained incomplete despite large depth.

The TCR originated in a man between 18 and 29 years old in good health. The sequenced sample consisted of naive CD8+ T cells sorted from blood. The gene calls are TRBV4-3 and TRBJ2-7; 10 bases are shared with TRBD2. As DNA, the CDR3 is TGCGCCAGCAGCCAAGATAATAAGCTAGCGGGAGATTCTGACGAGCAGTACTTC. Amino acids: CASSQDNKLAGDSDEQYF.